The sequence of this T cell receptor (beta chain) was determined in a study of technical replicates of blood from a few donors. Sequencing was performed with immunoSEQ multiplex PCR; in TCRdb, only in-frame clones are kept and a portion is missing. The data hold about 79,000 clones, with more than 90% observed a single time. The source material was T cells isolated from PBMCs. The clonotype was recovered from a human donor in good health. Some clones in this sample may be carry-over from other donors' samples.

The CDR3 nucleotides are TGTGCCAGCAGTCCTGACTGGAACACCGGGGAGCTGTTTTTT. As protein: CASSPDWNTGELFF. The rearrangement uses TRBV28 and TRBJ2-2; D gene ambiguous. This CDR3 has 14 residues. Trimming pared 5 bases from V and 1 base from J, leaving 8 bases between. Germline V gives CDR1 MDHEN, CDR2 SYDVKM.